This is a list of T cell receptor beta chains from one sample in a study of glioma-infiltrating T cells. TCRdb re-derived calls from the multiplex PCR reads in MiXCR, one entry per CDR3 protein. The data show 150,000 to 200,000 distinct CDR3 sequences, around 40% seen once. The sequenced material came from glioma tissue, nonneoplastic brain tissue, or PBMCs (not recorded which). These receptor sequences come from a human donor with low-grade glioma or glioblastoma, undergoing nonglioma brain surgery, or in good health (not recorded which). Each CDR3 is given with its conserved first and last residue. A D gene is named only where the DNA matches it firmly. Size values are once, few and many counts, or a class for expanded clones, and some rows have none.

j_call	cdr3_length	v_call	clone_size	d_call	cdr3_nt	cdr3_aa
TRBJ2-1	14	TRBV7-8	many	-	TGTGCCAGCAGCTTAACCGGGGATTACAATGAGCAGTTCTTC	CASSLTGDYNEQFF
TRBJ2-7	14	TRBV5-1	many	-	TGCGCCAGCAGCCCGGGCAGCGTTCCTAAGGAGCAGTACTTC	CASSPGSVPKEQYF
TRBJ2-7	15	TRBV20-1	-	-	TGCAGTGCTAGTGCCGGGACAAGGAAAACCTACGAGCAGTACTTC	CSASAGTRKTYEQYF
TRBJ2-7	12	TRBV6-5	-	-	TGTGCCAGCAGTTACTCAGGATCCCAGCAGTACTTC	CASSYSGSQQYF
TRBJ2-1	15	TRBV4-1	few	TRBD2	TGCGCCAGCAGCCAAAATAGCGGGAGTTCCAATGAGCAGTTCTTC	CASSQNSGSSNEQFF
TRBJ1-2	15	TRBV7-2	many	TRBD1	TGTGCCAGCAGCTTCCGGACAGGGGATCACTATGGCTACACCTTC	CASSFRTGDHYGYTF
TRBJ1-1	13	TRBV24-1	many	-	TGTGCCACCAGTGAGGGGCGCGGCACTGAAGCTTTCTTT	CATSEGRGTEAFF
TRBJ1-1	11	TRBV28	many	-	TGTGCCAGCAGTTTGTTCTCGGGGGCTTTCTTT	CASSLFSGAFF
TRBJ2-5	16	TRBV12-3/TRBV12-4	-	TRBD2	TGTGCCAGCAGCCCGACAGCGGGAGCTCCAGGGGAGACCCAGTACTTC	CASSPTAGAPGETQYF
TRBJ2-5	15	TRBV20-1	-	-	TGCAGTGCCGTCCCGTCTGGGAGGCACCAAGAGACCCAGTACTTC	CSAVPSGRHQETQYF
TRBJ2-3	18	TRBV3-1	few	TRBD2	TGTGCCAGCAGCCAAGTCGGAGTAGCGGGAGGCGGCACAGATACGCAGTATTTT	CASSQVGVAGGGTDTQYF
TRBJ2-1	11	TRBV29-1	many	-	TGCAGCGCCCCCCTTTACAATGAGCAGTTCTTC	CSAPLYNEQFF
TRBJ2-5	13	TRBV7-6	-	-	TGTGCCAGCAGCGACAACTACCAAGAAACCCAGTACTTC	CASSDNYQETQYF
TRBJ1-5	17	TRBV4-1	-	-	TGCGCCAGCAGCCAAGATCTCTCGGCAGGGAGCAATCAGCCCCAGCATTTT	CASSQDLSAGSNQPQHF
TRBJ2-3	16	TRBV20-1	many	TRBD2	TGCAGTGTTTTCACTAGCGGGAGGCCGCAGGGAGATACGCAGTATTTT	CSVFTSGRPQGDTQYF
TRBJ2-1	15	TRBV12-3/TRBV12-4	-	TRBD2	TGTGCCAGAACCCGAGGACTAGCGGTAAACAATGAGCAGTTCTTC	CARTRGLAVNNEQFF
TRBJ2-7	13	TRBV15	-	-	TGTGCCACCAGCAAAGATACGGGCTACGAGAAGTACTTC	CATSKDTGYEKYF
TRBJ2-1	22	TRBV20-1	few	TRBD2	TGCAGTGCTAGAGGTTTCTCACCTAGCGGGGGTTATAACGACCTTTCCTACAATGAGCAGTTCTTC	CSARGFSPSGGYNDLSYNEQFF
TRBJ2-3	14	TRBV20-1	-	-	TGCAGTGCTGTGAGGGAAAGGGGTACAGATACGCAGTATTTT	CSAVRERGTDTQYF
TRBJ2-5	14	TRBV20-1	many	-	TGCAGTGCTAGAGGATCGGGACTTCAAGAGACCCAGTACTTC	CSARGSGLQETQYF
TRBJ2-3	12	TRBV2	-	-	TGTGCCAGCACCTTCGGCACAGATACGCAGTATTTT	CASTFGTDTQYF
TRBJ1-2	15	TRBV3-1	many	TRBD1	TGTGCCAGCAGCCAATACGGACAGGGAGACTATGGCTACACCTTC	CASSQYGQGDYGYTF
TRBJ1-2	13	TRBV12-3/TRBV12-4	many	-	TGTGCCAGCAGTTTTGGAGGGGGCTATGGCTACACCTTC	CASSFGGGYGYTF
TRBJ1-5	14	TRBV12-3/TRBV12-4	many	-	TGTGCCAGCAGTCACGGACTGAGCAATCAGCCCCAGCATTTT	CASSHGLSNQPQHF
TRBJ2-1	13	TRBV12-3/TRBV12-4	-	-	TGTGCCAGCAGTTTCAAGGGGACAAATGAGCAGTTCTTC	CASSFKGTNEQFF
TRBJ2-7	13	TRBV6-2/TRBV6-3	-	TRBD1	TGTGCCTGCAGCCTGGACAGGGAAGGCGACCAGTACTTC	CACSLDREGDQYF
TRBJ2-5	16	TRBV25-1	many	TRBD2	TGTGCCAGCAGTGACCCCGGGGAGGGCGCGATGGAGACCCAGTACTTC	CASSDPGEGAMETQYF
TRBJ2-3	15	TRBV7-2	many	TRBD2	TGTGCCAGCAGCGAAGGACTAGTCAGCACAGATACGCAGTATTTT	CASSEGLVSTDTQYF
TRBJ2-6	16	TRBV24-1	few	-	TGTGCCACCAGTGATCCGGTTGGAGTTGGGGCCAACGTCCTGACTTTC	CATSDPVGVGANVLTF
TRBJ1-1	13	TRBV19	few	-	TGTGCCAGTAGTATTTTCCTCCGAACTGAAGCTTTCTTT	CASSIFLRTEAFF